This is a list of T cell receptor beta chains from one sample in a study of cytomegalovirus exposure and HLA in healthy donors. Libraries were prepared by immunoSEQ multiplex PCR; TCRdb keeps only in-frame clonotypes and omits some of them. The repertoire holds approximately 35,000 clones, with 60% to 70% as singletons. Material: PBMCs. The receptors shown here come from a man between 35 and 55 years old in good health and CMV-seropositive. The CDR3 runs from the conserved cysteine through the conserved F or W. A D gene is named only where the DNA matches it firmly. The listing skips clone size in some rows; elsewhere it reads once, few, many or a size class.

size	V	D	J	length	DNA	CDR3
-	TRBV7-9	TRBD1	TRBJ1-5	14	TGTGCCAGCACCTCGGACAGGGCGAATCAGCCCCAGCATTTT	CASTSDRANQPQHF
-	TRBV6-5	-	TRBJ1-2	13	TGTGCCAGCAGTTACTCCGGGACTTATGGCTACACCTTC	CASSYSGTYGYTF
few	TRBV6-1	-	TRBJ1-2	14	TGTGCCAGCAGTGACAGGGTTTCCTTCTATGGCTACACCTTC	CASSDRVSFYGYTF
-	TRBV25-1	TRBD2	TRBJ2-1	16	TGTGCCAGCAGTGAATCTGGGCGGGGGGCAAACAATGAGCAGTTCTTC	CASSESGRGANNEQFF
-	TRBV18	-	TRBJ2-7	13	TGTGCCAGCTCCACCGCGGCAGCGAGCGAGCAGTACTTC	CASSTAAASEQYF
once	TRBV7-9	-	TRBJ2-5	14	TGTGCCAGCAGCTTAATAGGGGCTTGGGAGACCCAGTACTTC	CASSLIGAWETQYF
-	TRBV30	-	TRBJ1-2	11	TGTGCCTGGACGGAGCCAGGGGACTACACCTTC	CAWTEPGDYTF
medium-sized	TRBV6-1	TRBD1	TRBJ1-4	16	TGTGCCAGCAGTGACCGACAGGGGAGGTTGGGTGAAAAACTGTTTTTT	CASSDRQGRLGEKLFF
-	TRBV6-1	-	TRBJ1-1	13	TGTGCCAGCAGTGATGCGCGGGGCACTGAAGCTTTCTTT	CASSDARGTEAFF
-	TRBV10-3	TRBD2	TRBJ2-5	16	TGTGCCATCAGTGATCCAGAACTAGCGTACCAAGAGACCCAGTACTTC	CAISDPELAYQETQYF
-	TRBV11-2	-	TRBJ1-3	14	TGTGCCAGCAGCTTTAGACAGGACGGAAACACCATATATTTT	CASSFRQDGNTIYF
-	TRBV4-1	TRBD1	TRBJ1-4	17	TGCGCCAGCAGCCGGCCGAGGGTCAGGGGGACTAATGAAAAACTGTTTTTT	CASSRPRVRGTNEKLFF
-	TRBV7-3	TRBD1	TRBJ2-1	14	TGTGCCAGCAGCTTACGGGACAGGGTCGGTGAGCAGTTCTTC	CASSLRDRVGEQFF
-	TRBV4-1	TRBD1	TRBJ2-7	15	TGCGCCAGCAGCACTCAGACAGGGGGCCTTTACGAGCAGTACTTC	CASSTQTGGLYEQYF
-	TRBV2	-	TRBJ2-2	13	TGTGCCAGCATCCCTTTCTTCACCGGGGAGCTGTTTTTT	CASIPFFTGELFF
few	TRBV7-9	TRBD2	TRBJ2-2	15	TGTGCCAGCAGCTTAGGACTAGCGGGGACCGGGGAGCTGTTTTTT	CASSLGLAGTGELFF
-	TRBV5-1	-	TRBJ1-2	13	TGCGCCAGCAGCTTGGTACCGATCGGTGGCTACACCTTC	CASSLVPIGGYTF
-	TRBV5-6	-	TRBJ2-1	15	TGTGCCAGCAGCCCTGATGGTACCCCGGGCAATGAGCAGTTCTTC	CASSPDGTPGNEQFF
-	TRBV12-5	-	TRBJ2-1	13	TGTGCTAGTGCCCTTGGGAGGTGGGATGAGCAGTTCTTC	CASALGRWDEQFF
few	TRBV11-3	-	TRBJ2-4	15	TGTGCCAGCAGCTTAGTGGGTGGAGGGAACGCTTTTCAGTACTTC	CASSLVGGGNAFQYF
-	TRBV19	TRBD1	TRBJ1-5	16	TGTGCCAGTAGTAGTAGGGGGGGGACAGGGAATCAGCCCCAGCATTTT	CASSSRGGTGNQPQHF
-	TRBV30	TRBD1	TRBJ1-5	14	TGTGCCTGGAGTCTGGGACAGCACAATCAGCCCCAGCATTTT	CAWSLGQHNQPQHF
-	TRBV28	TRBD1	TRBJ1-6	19	TGTGCCAGCAGTAATAGGGGAACCGGGACAGGGGGCCGTAATTCACCCCTCCACTTT	CASSNRGTGTGGRNSPLHF
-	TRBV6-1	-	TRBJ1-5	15	TGTGCCAGCAGTGAAGTTGGGGGCTGGGATCAGCCCCAGCATTTT	CASSEVGGWDQPQHF
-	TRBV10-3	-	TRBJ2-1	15	TGTGCCATCAGTGAGATTGCGGGGTCCCGAGGTGAGCAGTTCTTC	CAISEIAGSRGEQFF
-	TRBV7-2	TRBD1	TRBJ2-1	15	TGTGCCAGCAGCCCTTGGGACAGGGTCTCGAATGAGCAGTTCTTC	CASSPWDRVSNEQFF
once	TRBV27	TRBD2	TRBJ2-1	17	TGTGCCAGCACGGCAATTAGCGGGGGGGACCGTTACAATGAGCAGTTCTTC	CASTAISGGDRYNEQFF
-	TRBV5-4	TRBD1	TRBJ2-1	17	TGTGCCAGCAGCTTGGTGGTCTGGACAGGGATCGGCAATGAGCAGTTCTTC	CASSLVVWTGIGNEQFF
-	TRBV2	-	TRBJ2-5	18	TGTGCCAGCAGTACGACGGAGGGGGCCGGGGGCGGGCCGGAGACCCAGTACTTC	CASSTTEGAGGGPETQYF
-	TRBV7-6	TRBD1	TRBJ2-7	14	TGTGCCAGCAGCTTAGGGACAGGTTCCTACGAGCAGTACTTC	CASSLGTGSYEQYF
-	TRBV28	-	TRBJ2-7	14	TGTGCCAGCTTACGAACAGGGAGCGTGAGCGAGCAGTACTTC	CASLRTGSVSEQYF
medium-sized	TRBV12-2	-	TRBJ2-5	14	TGTGCAAGTCCCCAGACTAGCGGGGGAAAGACCCAGTACTTC	CASPQTSGGKTQYF
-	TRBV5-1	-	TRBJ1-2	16	TGCGCCAGCAGCCCTGGGCCCGAGACCTCCTTCTATGGCTACACCTTC	CASSPGPETSFYGYTF
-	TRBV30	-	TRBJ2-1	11	TGTGCCTGGAGCTGGGGGGATGAGCAGTTCTTC	CAWSWGDEQFF